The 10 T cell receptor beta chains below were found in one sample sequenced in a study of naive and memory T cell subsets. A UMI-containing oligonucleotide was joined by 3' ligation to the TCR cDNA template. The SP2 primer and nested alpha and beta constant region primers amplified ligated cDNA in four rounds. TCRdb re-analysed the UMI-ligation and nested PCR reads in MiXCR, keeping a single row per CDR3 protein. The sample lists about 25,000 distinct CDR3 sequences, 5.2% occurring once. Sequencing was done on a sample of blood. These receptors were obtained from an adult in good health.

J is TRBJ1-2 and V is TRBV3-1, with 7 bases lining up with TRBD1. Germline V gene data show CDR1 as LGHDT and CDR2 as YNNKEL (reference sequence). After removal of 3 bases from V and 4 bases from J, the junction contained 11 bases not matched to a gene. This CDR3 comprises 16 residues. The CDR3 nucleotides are TGTGCCAGCAGCCATGATCAGGGGGGGCAGACCTATGGCTACACCTTC. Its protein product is CASSHDQGGQTYGYTF.

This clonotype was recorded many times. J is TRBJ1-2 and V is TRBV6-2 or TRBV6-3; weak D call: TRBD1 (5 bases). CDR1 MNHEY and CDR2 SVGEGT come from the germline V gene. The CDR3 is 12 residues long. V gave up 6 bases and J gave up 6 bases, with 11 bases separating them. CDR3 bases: TGTGCCAGCAGGGACACCTTTAATGGCTACACCTTC. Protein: CASRDTFNGYTF.

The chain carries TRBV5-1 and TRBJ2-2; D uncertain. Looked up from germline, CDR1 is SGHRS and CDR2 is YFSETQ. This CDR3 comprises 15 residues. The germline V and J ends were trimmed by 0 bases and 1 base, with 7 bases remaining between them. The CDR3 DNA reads TGCGCCAGCAGCTTGGCCGTGGGGAACACCGGGGAGCTGTTTTTT. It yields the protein CASSLAVGNTGELFF. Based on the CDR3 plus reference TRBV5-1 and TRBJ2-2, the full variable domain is KAGVTQTPRYLIKTRGQQVTLSCSPISGHRSVSWYQQTPGQGLQFLFEYFSETQRNKGNFPGRFSGRQFSNSRSEMNVSTLELGDSALYLCASSLAVGNTGELFFGEGSRLTVL.

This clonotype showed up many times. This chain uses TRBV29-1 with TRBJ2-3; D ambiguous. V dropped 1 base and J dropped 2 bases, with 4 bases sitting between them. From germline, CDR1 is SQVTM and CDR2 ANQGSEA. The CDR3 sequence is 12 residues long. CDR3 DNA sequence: TGCAGCGTTGAAGGGCACACAGATACGCAGTATTTT. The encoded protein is CSVEGHTDTQYF.

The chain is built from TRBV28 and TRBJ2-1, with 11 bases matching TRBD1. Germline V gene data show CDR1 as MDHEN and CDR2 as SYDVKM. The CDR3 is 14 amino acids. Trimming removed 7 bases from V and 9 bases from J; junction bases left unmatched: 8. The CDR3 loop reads CASTEGQGDGEQFF. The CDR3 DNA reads TGTGCCAGCACCGAGGGACAGGGGGATGGTGAGCAGTTCTTC.

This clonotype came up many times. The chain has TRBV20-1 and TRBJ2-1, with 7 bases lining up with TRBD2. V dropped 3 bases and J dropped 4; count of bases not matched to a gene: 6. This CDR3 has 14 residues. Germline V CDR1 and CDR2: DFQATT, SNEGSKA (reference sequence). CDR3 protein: CSASFGRAYNEQFF. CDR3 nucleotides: TGCAGTGCTAGCTTTGGGAGGGCTTACAATGAGCAGTTCTTC.

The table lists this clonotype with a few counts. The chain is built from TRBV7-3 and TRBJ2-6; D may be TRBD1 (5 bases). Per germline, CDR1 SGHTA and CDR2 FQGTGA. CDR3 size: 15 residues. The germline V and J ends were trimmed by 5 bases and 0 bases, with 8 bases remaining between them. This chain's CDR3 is CASSKTGSGANVLTF. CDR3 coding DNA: TGTGCCAGCAGCAAAACAGGCTCTGGGGCCAACGTCCTGACTTTC.

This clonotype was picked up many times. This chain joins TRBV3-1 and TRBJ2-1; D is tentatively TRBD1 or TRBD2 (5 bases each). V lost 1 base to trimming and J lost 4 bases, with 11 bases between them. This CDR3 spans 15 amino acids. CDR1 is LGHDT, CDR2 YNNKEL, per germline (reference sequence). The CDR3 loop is CASSQGRGPYNEQFF. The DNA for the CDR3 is TGTGCCAGCAGCCAAGGTCGGGGCCCTTACAATGAGCAGTTCTTC.

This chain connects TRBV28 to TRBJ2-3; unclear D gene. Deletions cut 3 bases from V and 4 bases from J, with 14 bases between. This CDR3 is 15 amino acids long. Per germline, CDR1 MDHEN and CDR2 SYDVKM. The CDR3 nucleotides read TGTGCCAGCAGTTTTAAAAGGAAAAGGCCAGATACGCAGTATTTT. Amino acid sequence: CASSFKRKRPDTQYF.

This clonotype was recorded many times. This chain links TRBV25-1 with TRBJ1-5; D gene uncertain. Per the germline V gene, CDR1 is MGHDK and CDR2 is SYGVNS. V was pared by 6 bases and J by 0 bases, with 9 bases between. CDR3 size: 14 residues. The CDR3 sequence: CASRQSGSNQPQHF. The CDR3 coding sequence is TGTGCCAGCAGACAGTCCGGTAGCAATCAGCCCCAGCATTTT.